The subject of this entry is one T cell receptor (beta chain). Its antigen is unknown. The CDR3 contains 14 residues. CDR1 is SGHKS, CDR2 YYEKEE, per germline (reference sequence). The V gene lost 0 bases and the J gene lost 4 bases, with 11 bases spanning the gap. This entry is derived from a study of OX40 agonist ivuxolimab in advanced cancers. Findings of the study overall: Researchers report that CD8+ T cells had, on average, more expanded clones than CD4+.

Libraries were prepared by immunoSEQ multiplex PCR; TCRdb keeps only in-frame clonotypes and omits some of them. This sample carries about 18,000 clones, 65% to 80% of them seen once, and the ten largest clones take roughly 19%. The chain links TRBV5-5 to TRBJ2-7; D gene ambiguous. Source: CD4+ or CD8+ T cells sorted from blood, taken in a trial of the OX40 agonist ivuxolimab. This receptor was taken from an adult with an advanced solid tumor such as melanoma, head and neck, liver or kidney cancer. Here the CDR3 DNA reads TGTGCCAGCAGCTTGGTGGCGTCTGGGTACGAGCAGTACTTC. Its translation is CASSLVASGYEQYF. The full variable domain, completed using reference TRBV5-5 and TRBJ2-7, is DAGVTQSPTHLIKTRGQQVTLRCSPISGHKSVSWYQQVLGQGPQFIFQYYEKEERGRGNFPDRFSARQFPNYSSELNVNALLLGDSALYLCASSLVASGYEQYFGPGTRLTVT.